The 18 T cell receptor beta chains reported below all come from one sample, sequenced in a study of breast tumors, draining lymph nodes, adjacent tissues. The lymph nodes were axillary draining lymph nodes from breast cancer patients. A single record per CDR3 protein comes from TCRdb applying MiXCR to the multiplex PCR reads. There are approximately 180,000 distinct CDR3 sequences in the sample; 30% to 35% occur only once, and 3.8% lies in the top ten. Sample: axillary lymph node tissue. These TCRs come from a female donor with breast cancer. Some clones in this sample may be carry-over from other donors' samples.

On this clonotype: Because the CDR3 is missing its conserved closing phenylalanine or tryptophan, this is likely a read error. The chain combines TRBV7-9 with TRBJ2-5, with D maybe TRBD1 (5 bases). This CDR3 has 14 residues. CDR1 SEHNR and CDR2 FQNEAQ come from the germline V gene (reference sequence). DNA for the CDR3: TGTGCCGGCAGCGCTCTACGACAGCAAGAGACCCAGTACCTC. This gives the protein CAGSALRQQETQYL.

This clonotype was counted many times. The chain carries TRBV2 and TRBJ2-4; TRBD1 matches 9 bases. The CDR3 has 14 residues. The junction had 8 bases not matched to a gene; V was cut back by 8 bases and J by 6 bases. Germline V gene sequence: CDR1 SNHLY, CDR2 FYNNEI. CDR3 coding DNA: TGTGCCAGCCGTAACCACAGGGGGCGAAACATTCAGTACTTC. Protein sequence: CASRNHRGRNIQYF.

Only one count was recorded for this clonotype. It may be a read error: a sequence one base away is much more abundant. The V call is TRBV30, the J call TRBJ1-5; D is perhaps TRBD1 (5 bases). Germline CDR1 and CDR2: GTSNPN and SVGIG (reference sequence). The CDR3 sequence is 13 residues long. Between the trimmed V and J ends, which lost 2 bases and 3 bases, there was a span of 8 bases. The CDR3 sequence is CAWSRGSNQPQHF. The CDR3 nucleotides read TGTGCCTGGAGTCGGGGGTCCAATCAGCCCCAGCATTTT.

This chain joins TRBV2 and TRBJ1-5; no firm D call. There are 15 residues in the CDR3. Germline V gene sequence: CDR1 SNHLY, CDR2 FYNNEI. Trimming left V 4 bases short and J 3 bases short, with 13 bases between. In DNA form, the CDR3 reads TGTGCCAGCAGTGGATCAGCTAACAACAATCAGCCCCAGCATTTT. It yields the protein CASSGSANNNQPQHF. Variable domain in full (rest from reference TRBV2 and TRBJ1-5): EPEVTQTPSHQVTQMGQEVILRCVPISNHLYFYWYRQILGQKVEFLVSFYNNEISEKSEIFDDQFSVERPDGSNFTLKIRSTKLEDSAMYFCASSGSANNNQPQHFGDGTRLSIL.

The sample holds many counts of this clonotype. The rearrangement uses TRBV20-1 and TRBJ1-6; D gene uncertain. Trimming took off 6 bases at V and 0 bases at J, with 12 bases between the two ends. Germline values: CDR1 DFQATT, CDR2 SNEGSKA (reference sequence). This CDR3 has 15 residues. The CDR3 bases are TGCAGTGCCAGCGATTCAAGCTCCTATAATTCACCCCTCCACTTT. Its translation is CSASDSSSYNSPLHF.

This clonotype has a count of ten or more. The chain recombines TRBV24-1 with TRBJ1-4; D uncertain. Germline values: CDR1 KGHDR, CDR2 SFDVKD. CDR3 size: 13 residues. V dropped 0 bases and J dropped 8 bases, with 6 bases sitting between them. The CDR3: CATSDLTSEKLFF. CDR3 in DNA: TGTGCCACCAGTGATTTGACTTCCGAAAAACTGTTTTTT.

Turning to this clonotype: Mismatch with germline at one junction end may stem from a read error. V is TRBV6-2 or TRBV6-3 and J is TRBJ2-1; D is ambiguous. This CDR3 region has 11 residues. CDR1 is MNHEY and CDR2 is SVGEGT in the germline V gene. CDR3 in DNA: TGTGCCAGCACTAACTACAGTGAGCAGTTCTTC. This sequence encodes CASTNYSEQFF.

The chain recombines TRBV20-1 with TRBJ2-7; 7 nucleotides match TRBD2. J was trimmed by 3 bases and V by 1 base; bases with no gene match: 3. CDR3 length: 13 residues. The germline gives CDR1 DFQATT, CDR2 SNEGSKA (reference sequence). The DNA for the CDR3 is TGCAGTGCTAGAGTGGGAGGGAGCTACGAGCAGTACTTC. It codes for CSARVGGSYEQYF.

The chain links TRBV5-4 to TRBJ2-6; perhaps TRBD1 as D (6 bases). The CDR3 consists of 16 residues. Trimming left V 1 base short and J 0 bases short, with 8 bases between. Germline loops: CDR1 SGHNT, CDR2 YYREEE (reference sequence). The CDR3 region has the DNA TGTGCCAGCAGCTTGACAGGGTCCTCTGGGGCCAACGTCCTGACTTTC. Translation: CASSLTGSSGANVLTF.

DNA for the CDR3: TGTGCCAGCAGTCACCTTCGACAGGGTGGCTATGGCTACACCTTC. Protein product: CASSHLRQGGYGYTF. This chain connects TRBV6-5 to TRBJ1-2; 7 bases agree with TRBD1. Germline V gene data show CDR1 as MNHEY and CDR2 as SVGAGI. The J segment lost 4 bases and the V segment lost 5 bases, leaving 10 bases of the junction unmatched. There are 15 residues in the CDR3.

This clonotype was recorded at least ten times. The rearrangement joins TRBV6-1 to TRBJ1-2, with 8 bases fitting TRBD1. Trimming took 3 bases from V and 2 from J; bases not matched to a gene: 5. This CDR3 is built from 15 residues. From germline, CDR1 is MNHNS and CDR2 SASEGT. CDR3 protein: CASSDSDRGNYGYTF. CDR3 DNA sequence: TGTGCCAGCAGTGACAGCGACAGGGGAAACTATGGCTACACCTTC.

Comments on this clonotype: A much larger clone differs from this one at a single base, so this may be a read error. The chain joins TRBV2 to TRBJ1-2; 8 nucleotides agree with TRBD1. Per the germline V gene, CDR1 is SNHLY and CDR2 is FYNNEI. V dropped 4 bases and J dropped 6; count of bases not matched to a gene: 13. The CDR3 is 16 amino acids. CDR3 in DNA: TGTGCCAGCAGTGGACGGGACAGGACCAGACCTGATGGCTACACCTTC. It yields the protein CASSGRDRTRPDGYTF.

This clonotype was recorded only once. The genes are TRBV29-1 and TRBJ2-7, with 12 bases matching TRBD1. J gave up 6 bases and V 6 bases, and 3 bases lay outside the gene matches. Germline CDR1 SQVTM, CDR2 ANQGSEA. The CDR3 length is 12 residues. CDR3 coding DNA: TGCAGCGTGCCGGGACAGGGGGCCGAGCAGTACTTC. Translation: CSVPGQGAEQYF.

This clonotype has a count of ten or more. The CDR3 coding sequence is TGTGCCAGTAGTCCATCACAGGGCCGGGCCACCGGGGAGCTGTTTTTT. This sequence encodes CASSPSQGRATGELFF. The gene calls are TRBV19 and TRBJ2-2; D possibly corresponds to TRBD1 (6 bases). Germline-derived CDR1 and CDR2 are LNHDA and SQIVND (reference sequence). V was pared by 5 bases and J by 4 bases, with 17 bases between. The CDR3 extends over 16 amino acids.

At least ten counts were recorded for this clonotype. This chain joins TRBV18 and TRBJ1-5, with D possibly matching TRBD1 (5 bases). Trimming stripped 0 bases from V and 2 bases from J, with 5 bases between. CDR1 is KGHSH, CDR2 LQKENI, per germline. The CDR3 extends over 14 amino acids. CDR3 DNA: TGTGCCAGCTCACCACCAGGGGGCAATCAGCCCCAGCATTTT. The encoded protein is CASSPPGGNQPQHF.

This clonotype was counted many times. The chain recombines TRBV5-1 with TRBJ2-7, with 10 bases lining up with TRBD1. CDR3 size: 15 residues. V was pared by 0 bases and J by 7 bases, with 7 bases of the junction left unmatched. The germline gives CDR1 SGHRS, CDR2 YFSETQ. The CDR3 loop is CASSLDGQGVGEQYF. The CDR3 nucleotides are TGCGCCAGCAGCTTGGACGGACAGGGGGTCGGGGAGCAGTACTTC. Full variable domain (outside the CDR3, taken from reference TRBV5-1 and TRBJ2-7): KAGVTQTPRYLIKTRGQQVTLSCSPISGHRSVSWYQQTPGQGLQFLFEYFSETQRNKGNFPGRFSGRQFSNSRSEMNVSTLELGDSALYLCASSLDGQGVGEQYFGPGTRLTVT.

The CDR3 protein is CASKGGSGSTDTQYF. For the CDR3, the DNA is TGCGCCAGCAAGGGGGGGTCGGGTAGCACAGATACGCAGTATTTT. The chain has TRBV10-1 and TRBJ2-3; D is possibly TRBD2 (7 bases). The CDR3 runs to 15 residues. Looked up from germline, CDR1 is WNHNN and CDR2 is SYGVQD (reference sequence). V was clipped by 7 bases and J by 0 bases, with 14 bases between them.

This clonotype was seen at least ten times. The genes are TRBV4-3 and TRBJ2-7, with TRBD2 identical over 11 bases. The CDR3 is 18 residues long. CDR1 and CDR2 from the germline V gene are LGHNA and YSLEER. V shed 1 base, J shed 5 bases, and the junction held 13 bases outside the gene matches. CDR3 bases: TGCGCCAGCAGCCAAGCACCCTTTAAGTCACTAGCGGGAGACGAGCAGTACTTC. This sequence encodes CASSQAPFKSLAGDEQYF.